The 27 T cell receptor beta chains below were found in one sample sequenced in a study of liver allograft versus peripheral blood T cells (dated by TCRdb to the early 2020s). At the level of the whole study: The study compared the T cell receptor repertoires present in transplanted livers with the repertoires present in the peripheral blood of liver transplant recipients.

Sequencing was carried out with an Illumina MiSeq. TCRdb reanalyzed the raw reads on its own, using fastp at Q25 for trimming and MiXCR for clone calling, and kept in-frame beta chains. CDR3 protein duplicates are merged, each entry listing the most common genes and DNA. Here the sample has 4,000 to 6,500 distinct CDR3 sequences; more than 15% occur a single time. The ten largest clones capture roughly a tenth of the sample. The receptors here all came from a human patient who had a liver transplant. Some T cells may have been brought in with the graft after a transplant.

This clonotype was counted only a few times. The V gene is TRBV20-1, the J gene TRBJ1-2; the D is unclear. The CDR3 spans 11 residues. The V end lost 5 bases, the J end lost 5 bases, and 9 bases lay between the germline ends. Germline-derived CDR1 and CDR2 are DFQATT and SNEGSKA (reference sequence). The DNA for the CDR3 is TGCAGTGCTTTTTGGAGTTATGGCTACACCTTC. It encodes CSAFWSYGYTF.

On this clonotype: A read error may be the cause here, since a much bigger clone is one base away. J is TRBJ2-1 and V is TRBV9; D is ambiguous. Germline assignment: CDR1 SGDLS and CDR2 YYNGEE. Deletions cut 0 bases from V and 9 bases from J, with 13 bases between. The CDR3 is 14 amino acids. CDR3 protein: CASSVDGSFVEQFF. The DNA for the CDR3 is TGTGCCAGCAGCGTAGACGGTAGCTTTGTTGAGCAGTTCTTC.

This clonotype came up many times. This rearrangement joins TRBV28 to TRBJ2-7, with D unresolved. The CDR3 is made up of 12 amino acids. CDR1 and CDR2 from the germline V gene are MDHEN and SYDVKM. The V and J ends lost 8 bases and 2 bases respectively, with 10 bases between them. The CDR3 loop reads CASYNLPYEQYF. As DNA, the CDR3 is TGTGCCAGCTACAATCTTCCCTACGAGCAGTACTTC.

This clonotype was counted between two and nine times. The J gene is TRBJ1-5, the V gene TRBV19; D not certain. The CDR3 is made up of 14 amino acids. Germline lookup yields CDR1 LNHDA and CDR2 SQIVND (reference sequence). Trimming removed 4 bases from V and 4 bases from J, with 11 bases in between. The CDR3 sequence: CASSTDTWNQPQHF. CDR3 nucleotide sequence: TGTGCCAGTAGTACCGACACATGGAATCAGCCCCAGCATTTT.

By frequency in the sample, this clonotype is medium-sized (0.01 to 0.1%). This chain links TRBV29-1 with TRBJ1-1; 9 bases are a match to TRBD1. J lost 4 bases, V lost 5 bases, and 5 bases had no gene match. The CDR3 has 13 residues. The germline V gene has CDR1 SQVTM and CDR2 ANQGSEA. In nucleotides, the CDR3 is TGCAGCGTTAGGGACAGGGACTCCACTGAAGCTTTCTTT. Encoded protein: CSVRDRDSTEAFF.

Within the sample, this clonotype is medium-sized (0.01 to 0.1%). The chain is built from TRBV7-2 and TRBJ2-1; 8 nucleotides match TRBD2. The CDR3 runs to 15 residues. CDR1 is SGHTA and CDR2 is FQGNSA in the germline V gene. After removal of 6 bases from V and 5 bases from J, the junction contained 9 bases not matched to a gene. The CDR3, as DNA: TGTGCCAGCAGGCATAAGCGGGAGTTGGACAATGAGCAGTTCTTC. Protein product: CASRHKRELDNEQFF.

By its share, this clonotype is medium-sized. The chain joins TRBV10-3 to TRBJ2-3, with 12 bases identical to TRBD2. The germline V gene encodes CDR1 ENHRY and CDR2 SYGVKD. V shed 3 bases, J shed 5 bases, and the junction held 9 bases outside the gene matches. The CDR3 is 17 residues long. The CDR3, as DNA: TGTGCCATCAGTGATTCGGCTAGCGGGGGGGCCAGAGATACGCAGTATTTT. As protein: CAISDSASGGARDTQYF.

Concerning this clonotype itself: A read error may explain this, as a much larger clone is one base away. The rearrangement links TRBV6-6 to TRBJ2-7; TRBD2 might be the D (5 bases). The CDR3 has 14 residues. Germline assignment: CDR1 MNHNY and CDR2 SVGAGI (reference sequence). The CDR3 is CASSARGSSYEQCF. For the CDR3, the DNA is TGTGCCAGCAGTGCCCGGGGATCTTCCTACGAGCAGTGCTTC.

V gene TRBV5-4 combines with J gene TRBJ2-7, with D possibly matching TRBD1 (6 bases). The CDR3 length is 14 residues. V was shortened by 0 bases and J by 2 bases, with 9 bases between the two germline ends. Looked up from germline, CDR1 is SGHNT and CDR2 is YYREEE (reference sequence). The CDR3 nucleotides are TGTGCCAGCAGCTTGGACAGGGAAACCTACGAGCAGTACTTC. Translated, it gives CASSLDRETYEQYF.

Only a few counts were recorded for this clonotype. The CDR3 sequence: CASSLERLNQPQHF. The CDR3 DNA sequence: TGTGCCAGCAGTTTAGAAAGACTCAATCAGCCCCAGCATTTT. The chain recombines TRBV12-3 or TRBV12-4 with TRBJ1-5; no definite D call. Trimming removed 1 base from V and 3 bases from J, with 7 bases in between. The CDR3 extends over 14 amino acids.

J is TRBJ1-2 and V is TRBV6-5, with 8 bases fitting TRBD1. J gave up 4 bases and V 5 bases, and 9 bases lay outside the gene matches. The CDR3 has 15 residues. Germline assignment: CDR1 MNHEY and CDR2 SVGAGI. This CDR3 is CASSGMAGGGYGYTF. The CDR3 nucleotides read TGTGCCAGCAGTGGAATGGCAGGGGGCGGCTATGGCTACACCTTC.

This clonotype occurred a few times. The chain combines TRBV20-1 with TRBJ2-5, with D possibly called TRBD1 or TRBD2 (7 bases each). The CDR3 contains 14 residues. The germline V gene encodes CDR1 DFQATT and CDR2 SNEGSKA (reference sequence). Trimming removed 4 bases at V and 5 bases at J, with 17 bases between. The CDR3 coding sequence is TGCAGTGCTAAGCGGGAACAGGGGATGGAGACCCAGTACTTC. This sequence encodes CSAKREQGMETQYF.

This clonotype is medium-sized within its sample. The chain joins TRBV7-9 to TRBJ2-1; 12 positions match TRBD2. This CDR3 is built from 15 residues. Germline trimming cut 5 bases from V and 2 bases from J; bases unmatched to any gene: 1. Germline assignment: CDR1 SEHNR and CDR2 FQNEAQ (reference sequence). CDR3 residues: CASSPSGRAYNEQFF. CDR3 coding DNA: TGTGCCAGCAGCCCTAGCGGGAGGGCCTACAATGAGCAGTTCTTC.

This clonotype was counted many times. V usage is TRBV7-9 and J usage is TRBJ2-7; 7 bases map to TRBD1. This CDR3 comprises 13 residues. The junction had 4 bases not matched to a gene; V was cut back by 1 base and J by 7 bases. Germline assignment: CDR1 SEHNR and CDR2 FQNEAQ (reference sequence). The CDR3 nucleotides are TGTGCCAGCAGCTTAGAGACAGGGAAAGAGCAGTACTTC. This encodes CASSLETGKEQYF.

This clonotype rates as medium-sized. The V and J genes are TRBV20-1 and TRBJ2-2; TRBD2 might be the D (5 bases). Trimming took 2 bases from V and 5 from J, leaving 6 bases between them. Germline CDR1 reads DFQATT; CDR2 reads SNEGSKA (reference sequence). The CDR3 is 12 amino acids. The CDR3 bases are TGCAGTGCTAGACGGGATACCGGGGAGCTGTTTTTT. Its translation: CSARRDTGELFF.

This clonotype was found once. The likely explanation is a read error, given a far larger clone one base away. J is TRBJ1-3 and V is TRBV7-9; unclear D gene. Germline CDR1 reads SEHNR; CDR2 reads FQNEAQ (reference sequence). This CDR3 has 13 amino acids. CDR3 region: CASNLAIGNTIYF. CDR3 bases: TGTGCCAGCAACTTAGCCATCGGAAACACCATATATTTT.

This clonotype was observed a handful of times. The rearrangement uses TRBV5-1 and TRBJ2-1; 10 bases are a match to TRBD2. V dropped 4 bases and J dropped 2; count of bases not matched to a gene: 6. This CDR3 spans 16 amino acids. Germline V gene lookup returns CDR1 SGHRS and CDR2 YFSETQ. The CDR3 nucleotides are TGCGCCAGCAGCCTGGGGACTAGCGCGACCTACAATGAGCAGTTCTTC. This encodes CASSLGTSATYNEQFF.

This clonotype was counted ten times or more. This chain joins TRBV20-1 and TRBJ2-3, with D perhaps TRBD1 (5 bases). This CDR3 is 15 amino acids long. Germline values: CDR1 DFQATT, CDR2 SNEGSKA (reference sequence). V lost 0 bases to trimming and J lost 5 bases, with 15 bases between them. The CDR3 protein is CSARDSRGHGDTQYF. DNA for the CDR3: TGCAGTGCTAGAGATAGTAGGGGCCACGGAGATACGCAGTATTTT.

This clonotype is deemed medium-sized. The chain recombines TRBV20-1 with TRBJ2-3, with 7 bases matching TRBD2. Germline CDR1 reads DFQATT; CDR2 reads SNEGSKA (reference sequence). The J segment lost 1 base and the V segment lost 1 base, leaving 8 bases of the junction unmatched. This CDR3 spans 16 amino acids. CDR3 residues: CSARAWTSGRTDTQYF. The CDR3 nucleotides are TGCAGTGCTAGAGCCTGGACTAGTGGCCGCACAGATACGCAGTATTTT.

CDR3 in DNA: TGTGCCAGCAGTGACGGGGGCCCAGATACGCAGTATTTT. Translating it yields CASSDGGPDTQYF. This chain connects TRBV2 to TRBJ2-3; D tentatively fits TRBD1 or TRBD2 (6 bases each). This CDR3 comprises 13 residues. The V gene's germline CDR1 is SNHLY and CDR2 FYNNEI. V lost 3 bases, J lost 4 bases, and 8 bases lay in between.

As to this clonotype: A read error may explain this, as a much larger clone is one base away. The chain links TRBV27 to TRBJ2-3, with D unresolved. V shed 5 bases and J shed 2 bases, with 8 bases lying between them. This CDR3 has 13 residues. CDR1 is MNHEY and CDR2 is SMNVEV in the germline V gene (reference sequence). The CDR3 sequence is CASSTHSTDTQYF. The CDR3 DNA sequence: TGTGCCAGCAGTACCCACTCCACAGATACGCAGTATTTT.

This clonotype rates as large. The V call is TRBV24-1, the J call TRBJ1-2; 9 bases match TRBD1. The V and J ends lost 2 bases and 3 bases, in that order; junction bases with no gene match: 3. Germline CDR1 is KGHDR and CDR2 is SFDVKD. The CDR3 is 15 residues long. This CDR3 reads CATSDWTGEDYGYTF. The CDR3, as DNA: TGTGCCACCAGTGATTGGACAGGGGAGGACTATGGCTACACCTTC.

The V gene is TRBV28, the J gene TRBJ2-7; tentative D call: TRBD2 (5 bases). The CDR3 is 13 amino acids. Trimming shortened V by 6 bases and J by 3 bases, and 12 bases separated the two germline ends. The germline gives CDR1 MDHEN, CDR2 SYDVKM. The CDR3: CASSKADRYEQYF. For the CDR3, the DNA is TGTGCCAGCAGCAAAGCGGACCGCTACGAGCAGTACTTC. The variable domain in full, with the rest retrieved from reference TRBV28 and TRBJ2-7, is DVKVTQSSRYLVKRTGEKVFLECVQDMDHENMFWYRQDPGLGLRLIYFSYDVKMKEKGDIPEGYSVSREKKERFSLILESASTNQTSMYLCASSKADRYEQYFGPGTRLTVT.

By share, this clonotype ranks as medium-sized. This chain joins TRBV6-1 and TRBJ2-7; 7 nucleotides match TRBD2. Trimming took 11 bases from V and 4 from J; bases not matched to a gene: 8. CDR1 is MNHNS, CDR2 SASEGT, per germline. The CDR3 spans 12 residues. Here the CDR3 reads CALRRGGYEQYF. The CDR3 DNA reads TGTGCCCTTCGACGGGGAGGGTACGAGCAGTACTTC.

For this clonotype: A much bigger clone sits one base away, suggesting this may be a read error. For the CDR3, the DNA is TGTGCCAGCAGCCAAGACTACAGACAGGCGACTTATAACTATGGCTACACCTTC. This translates into CASSQDYRQATYNYGYTF. This sequence joins TRBV14 and TRBJ1-2; D is possibly TRBD1 (6 bases). Trimming took off 0 bases at V and 1 base at J, with 18 bases between the two ends. CDR1 SGHDN and CDR2 FVKESK come from the germline V gene. The CDR3 is made up of 18 amino acids.

This clonotype counts as medium-sized (0.01 to 0.1%). The V call is TRBV25-1, the J call TRBJ1-2; D is possibly TRBD1 (6 bases). The germline CDR1 and CDR2 sequences are MGHDK and SYGVNS. V gave up 5 bases and J gave up 7 bases, with 11 bases separating them. This CDR3 is 12 amino acids long. DNA of the CDR3: TGTGCCAGCAGTCTGTCGGGGGCTGGCTACACCTTC. This translates into CASSLSGAGYTF.

The chain carries TRBV28 and TRBJ1-1, with TRBD1 identical over 9 bases. The V segment lost 7 bases and the J segment 10 bases; nucleotides outside the gene matches: 7. Germline CDR1 MDHEN, CDR2 SYDVKM. The CDR3 has 12 residues. CDR3 sequence (DNA): TGTGCCAGCACCGACAGGGGGAGAGGAGCTTTCTTT. As protein: CASTDRGRGAFF.